A selection of T cell receptor beta chains follows, all from one sample in a study of cytomegalovirus exposure and HLA in healthy donors. Sequenced by immunoSEQ multiplex PCR; TCRdb stores in-frame clones only, minus some. The sample has about 140,000 clones; over 60% are singletons. Sequencing was carried out using PBMCs. The receptor set was obtained from a woman aged 50 to 65 in good health and CMV-seronegative. The conserved cysteine and the conserved F or W are not part of the CDR3 here.

j_gene	v_gene	CDR3aa
TRBJ2-3	TRBV10-3	AISESGLAKDTQY
TRBJ1-4	TRBV18	ASSPGQGGYEKLF
TRBJ1-5	TRBV18	ASSPSGGMGQPQH
TRBJ2-3	TRBV6-4	ASSERGPSDTQY
.	TRBV13	ASSLGYEQY
TRBJ2-7	TRBV5-4	ASSPGTRTANYEQY
TRBJ1-5	TRBV9	ASSVNSNQPQH
TRBJ2-5	TRBV5-3	ARSLVGDWVKETQY
TRBJ1-5	TRBV2	ASRRSGDIQPQH
TRBJ2-1	TRBV14	ASSRGPVNEQF
TRBJ1-3	TRBV15	ATSRRTGGGNTIY
TRBJ2-5	TRBV9	ASSVADYSGRETQY
TRBJ1-4	TRBV2	ASSVRGRDEKLF
TRBJ2-2	TRBV29-1	SGRRSANTGELF
TRBJ2-1	TRBV5-1	ASSLIGGGGQYEQF
TRBJ2-7	TRBV11-2	ASSSRTGEAEQY
TRBJ2-7	TRBV6-5	ASSYLRQGYEQY
TRBJ2-7	TRBV5-1	ASSFYLAAYEQY
TRBJ2-3	TRBV5-1	ASSQHPRGERGVRDTQY
TRBJ1-1	TRBV7-2	ASSLDTGHGTEAF